These T cell receptor beta chains were read from a single sample in a study of shared clonotypes between healthy human individuals. Measured with immunoSEQ multiplex PCR; TCRdb has only the in-frame clones, and not every one. The table has 800,000 or so clones, 96% seen once. Sequenced input: naive CD8+ T cells sorted from blood. All receptors derive from a man aged 30 to 45 in good health. CDR3s include the opening cysteine and the closing phenylalanine or tryptophan. D genes are given only for firm matches.

d_gene | j_gene | v_gene | CDR3nt | CDR3aa
. | TRBJ1-1 | TRBV4-1 | TGCGCCAGCAGCCAAGTCACAGGTAGCTGGAACACTGAAGCTTTCTTT | CASSQVTGSWNTEAFF
TRBD1 | TRBJ2-7 | TRBV30 | TGTGCCTGGCTTAACCGGGACAGCCACTACGAGCAGTACTTC | CAWLNRDSHYEQYF
. | TRBJ2-7 | TRBV6-6 | TGTGCCAGCAGTTTTAGCCTTAGCTCCTACGAGCAGTACTTC | CASSFSLSSYEQYF
. | TRBJ2-5 | TRBV19 | TGTGCCAGTATGTCACAGGGACGGGGCCAAGAGACCCAGTACTTC | CASMSQGRGQETQYF
. | TRBJ2-1 | TRBV15 | TGTGCCACCAGTACAGAAGGCGCCTACAATGAGCAGTTCTTC | CATSTEGAYNEQFF
TRBD2 | TRBJ2-3 | TRBV9 | TGTGCCAGCAATATCCTAAGCGGGAGGTCGGATACGCAGTATTTT | CASNILSGRSDTQYF
. | TRBJ2-1 | TRBV4-1 | TGCGCCAGCAGCCAAGAACCTAGTCTCAATGAGCAGTTCTTC | CASSQEPSLNEQFF
TRBD2 | TRBJ2-7 | TRBV5-1 | TGCGCCAGCACCTTGGGCGGGAGCTCCTACGAGCAGTACTTC | CASTLGGSSYEQYF
TRBD1 | TRBJ2-7 | TRBV11-1 | TGTGCCAGCAGCCCGGGGGTGACAGGGGTTTATTACGAGCAGTACTTC | CASSPGVTGVYYEQYF
. | TRBJ2-7 | TRBV5-1 | TGCGCCAGCAGCTTGGGGGCCCCCGAGGGGGACGGCTCCTACGAGCAGTACTTC | CASSLGAPEGDGSYEQYF